The rows below give T cell receptor beta chains drawn from one sample of a study of T-cell memory formation after mild COVID-19. TCRdb re-derived calls from the 5' RACE reads in MiXCR, one entry per CDR3 protein. The sample contains approximately 410,000 distinct CDR3 sequences, around a quarter of which appear only once. Material for sequencing was PBMCs or a T cell subset sorted from them (not recorded which). The source is an adult woman who had mild COVID-19 (a few samples of this study predate the infection). Cell type and time point are not known. The CDR3 runs from the conserved cysteine through the conserved F or W. The order of the fields is CDR3 DNA, CDR3 protein, V gene, J gene, D gene, clone size. A D gene is named only where the DNA matches it firmly. Size tells how often a clone was seen (once, few, many) or the class of an expanded clone, and some rows leave it out.

CDR3 DNA: TGTGCCAGCAGCCCGACACCGGGAGGCTATGGCTACACCTTC; CDR3 protein: CASSPTPGGYGYTF; V gene: TRBV7-2; J gene: TRBJ1-2; D gene: -; clone size: -
CDR3 DNA: TGCAGCGTTAATCTCGGCACAGATACGCAGTATTTT; CDR3 protein: CSVNLGTDTQYF; V gene: TRBV29-1; J gene: TRBJ2-3; D gene: -; clone size: few
CDR3 DNA: TGTGCCAGCAGTTTAGCTGGGGCAGACATTCAGTACTTC; CDR3 protein: CASSLAGADIQYF; V gene: TRBV27; J gene: TRBJ2-4; D gene: -; clone size: few
CDR3 DNA: TGCAGTGCTAGAGTACCCCCGTATGGCTACACCTTC; CDR3 protein: CSARVPPYGYTF; V gene: TRBV20-1; J gene: TRBJ1-2; D gene: -; clone size: few
CDR3 DNA: TGTGCCAGCAGCCCCTTGGTCGGAAGCAATCAGCCCCAGCATTTT; CDR3 protein: CASSPLVGSNQPQHF; V gene: TRBV28; J gene: TRBJ1-5; D gene: -; clone size: few
CDR3 DNA: TGTGCCAGCAGCTTGACGGTAGCGCAGAATGAGCAGTTCTTC; CDR3 protein: CASSLTVAQNEQFF; V gene: TRBV28; J gene: TRBJ2-1; D gene: -; clone size: few
CDR3 DNA: TGTGCCAGCAGTTACCTGACAGGGAGGGAGACCCAGTACTTC; CDR3 protein: CASSYLTGRETQYF; V gene: TRBV6-6; J gene: TRBJ2-5; D gene: -; clone size: -
CDR3 DNA: TGTGCCAGCAGCTTAGTTGTCACTTCCAAGTTCTTC; CDR3 protein: CASSLVVTSKFF; V gene: TRBV7-8; J gene: TRBJ2-1; D gene: -; clone size: -
CDR3 DNA: TGCAGTGCTCTCCGGACGCTAGAGACCCAGTACTTC; CDR3 protein: CSALRTLETQYF; V gene: TRBV20-1; J gene: TRBJ2-5; D gene: -; clone size: -
CDR3 DNA: TGTGCCAGCACCGGCTGGGGAGGGGAAGAGACCCAGTACTTC; CDR3 protein: CASTGWGGEETQYF; V gene: TRBV7-8; J gene: TRBJ2-5; D gene: TRBD2; clone size: -
CDR3 DNA: TGCGCCAGCAGCCAAGATATAGGGGAGCCTGAAGCTTTCTTT; CDR3 protein: CASSQDIGEPEAFF; V gene: TRBV4-3; J gene: TRBJ1-1; D gene: -; clone size: -
CDR3 DNA: TGCAGTGCTAGGTTCTTCAATCAGCCCCAGCATTTT; CDR3 protein: CSARFFNQPQHF; V gene: TRBV20-1; J gene: TRBJ1-5; D gene: -; clone size: -
CDR3 DNA: TGTGCCAGCAGCCTGGAAGGGACAGGGGGCCACAGCTCCTACGAGCAGTACTTC; CDR3 protein: CASSLEGTGGHSSYEQYF; V gene: TRBV3-1; J gene: TRBJ2-7; D gene: TRBD1; clone size: -
CDR3 DNA: TGTGCCAGCTCACCCCAGGTGGTGGGGGACACTGAAGCTTTCTTT; CDR3 protein: CASSPQVVGDTEAFF; V gene: TRBV18; J gene: TRBJ1-1; D gene: -; clone size: -
CDR3 DNA: TGTGCCAGCAGTTGGGGGACAGTGCCATATGGCTACACCTTC; CDR3 protein: CASSWGTVPYGYTF; V gene: TRBV12-3/TRBV12-4; J gene: TRBJ1-2; D gene: TRBD1; clone size: -
CDR3 DNA: TGTGCCAGCAGGCACAGGGGCGTAGATAGTCAGCCCCAGCATTTT; CDR3 protein: CASRHRGVDSQPQHF; V gene: TRBV2; J gene: TRBJ1-5; D gene: TRBD1; clone size: few
CDR3 DNA: TGTGCCAGCAGCGCCAGGTGGGACAGGGGACCCCAGGGATATGGCTACACCTTC; CDR3 protein: CASSARWDRGPQGYGYTF; V gene: TRBV5-6; J gene: TRBJ1-2; D gene: TRBD1; clone size: -
CDR3 DNA: TGTGCCAGCAGCCAAGATCCTCGGGGAGGGCAGCCCCAGCATTTT; CDR3 protein: CASSQDPRGGQPQHF; V gene: TRBV14; J gene: TRBJ1-5; D gene: -; clone size: once
CDR3 DNA: TGTGCCAGCAGTCCGACAGGGGGCGTCTCCTACGAGCAGTACTTC; CDR3 protein: CASSPTGGVSYEQYF; V gene: TRBV27; J gene: TRBJ2-7; D gene: TRBD1; clone size: few
CDR3 DNA: TGTGCCAGCAGCCGGGACCCCGAAGCCTACGAGCAGTACTTC; CDR3 protein: CASSRDPEAYEQYF; V gene: TRBV7-9; J gene: TRBJ2-7; D gene: -; clone size: -
CDR3 DNA: TGCGCCAGCAGCTGGGGGACTAGCGGGAGGGTAAATGAGCAGTTCTTC; CDR3 protein: CASSWGTSGRVNEQFF; V gene: TRBV5-1; J gene: TRBJ2-1; D gene: TRBD2; clone size: once
CDR3 DNA: TGTGCCAGCAGCTCCCGACAGAGTGAGCAGTACTTC; CDR3 protein: CASSSRQSEQYF; V gene: TRBV7-6; J gene: TRBJ2-7; D gene: -; clone size: -
CDR3 DNA: TGTGCCTGGAGTACCGGACAGGGGGTGAACACTGAAGCTTTCTTT; CDR3 protein: CAWSTGQGVNTEAFF; V gene: TRBV30; J gene: TRBJ1-1; D gene: TRBD1; clone size: few
CDR3 DNA: TGTGCCAGCACCCGAGCGGGAGGGCCTCGCGGGGAGCTGTTTTTT; CDR3 protein: CASTRAGGPRGELFF; V gene: TRBV6-5; J gene: TRBJ2-2; D gene: TRBD2; clone size: -
CDR3 DNA: TGTGCCAGCAGCCCCCGGTGGGGGACACGGAATTCACCCCTCCACTTT; CDR3 protein: CASSPRWGTRNSPLHF; V gene: TRBV5-6; J gene: TRBJ1-6; D gene: -; clone size: -
CDR3 DNA: TGCAGTGCAAGGGACAGGAATAAAATCATGAACACTGAAGCTTTCTTT; CDR3 protein: CSARDRNKIMNTEAFF; V gene: TRBV20-1; J gene: TRBJ1-1; D gene: TRBD1; clone size: -
CDR3 DNA: TGCGCCAGCAGCTCCCCCGACAGGGTTATGGAGACCCAGTACTTC; CDR3 protein: CASSSPDRVMETQYF; V gene: TRBV5-1; J gene: TRBJ2-5; D gene: TRBD1; clone size: -
CDR3 DNA: TGTGCCAGCAGCTTAGAAGCGGGAGGTGTAAATGAGCAGTTCTTC; CDR3 protein: CASSLEAGGVNEQFF; V gene: TRBV11-2; J gene: TRBJ2-1; D gene: TRBD2; clone size: once
CDR3 DNA: TGTGCCAGCAGTTCCCCCGGGGGGGGACAGTACTCCTACGAGCAGTACTTC; CDR3 protein: CASSSPGGGQYSYEQYF; V gene: TRBV12-3/TRBV12-4; J gene: TRBJ2-7; D gene: -; clone size: few
CDR3 DNA: TGTGCCAGCAGCCGATCCGGGACAGAGTACAATGAGCAGTTCTTC; CDR3 protein: CASSRSGTEYNEQFF; V gene: TRBV7-3; J gene: TRBJ2-1; D gene: TRBD1; clone size: -
CDR3 DNA: TGTGCCAGCAGCCCGTCCGGGACTAGTGACTACGAGCAGTACTTC; CDR3 protein: CASSPSGTSDYEQYF; V gene: TRBV4-2; J gene: TRBJ2-7; D gene: TRBD2; clone size: few
CDR3 DNA: TGTGCCAGCAGCCCCGGACAGTCGTATAATGAAAAACTGTTTTTT; CDR3 protein: CASSPGQSYNEKLFF; V gene: TRBV7-9; J gene: TRBJ1-4; D gene: -; clone size: -
CDR3 DNA: TGTGCCAGCAGATTACCGACAGGGTATGAAGCTTTCTTT; CDR3 protein: CASRLPTGYEAFF; V gene: TRBV6-2/TRBV6-3; J gene: TRBJ1-1; D gene: TRBD1; clone size: -
CDR3 DNA: TGTGCCACCAGTGATATGGGGGAGCAGTACTTC; CDR3 protein: CATSDMGEQYF; V gene: TRBV24-1; J gene: TRBJ2-7; D gene: -; clone size: few
CDR3 DNA: TGTGCCACCAGCAGAGTCCGAGGGGTTGTAAACACTGAAGCTTTCTTT; CDR3 protein: CATSRVRGVVNTEAFF; V gene: TRBV15; J gene: TRBJ1-1; D gene: -; clone size: -
CDR3 DNA: TGTGCCAGCAGCTTAGCCACGGGCCGCGGCTACACCTTC; CDR3 protein: CASSLATGRGYTF; V gene: TRBV7-9; J gene: TRBJ1-2; D gene: -; clone size: few
CDR3 DNA: TGTGCCACCGGTAGGCATAACTATGGCTACACCTTC; CDR3 protein: CATGRHNYGYTF; V gene: TRBV24-1; J gene: TRBJ1-2; D gene: -; clone size: few
CDR3 DNA: TGCGCCAGCAGCCAACGACAGGGGAACACTGAAGCTTTCTTT; CDR3 protein: CASSQRQGNTEAFF; V gene: TRBV5-1; J gene: TRBJ1-1; D gene: TRBD1; clone size: few
CDR3 DNA: TGTGCCAGCAGCTTGATTCGGACTAGCGGGCTTACCTACAATGAGCAGTTCTTC; CDR3 protein: CASSLIRTSGLTYNEQFF; V gene: TRBV5-4; J gene: TRBJ2-1; D gene: TRBD2; clone size: -
CDR3 DNA: TGTGCCAGCAGTCCATGGACAGGGGAAGTGGAGACCCAGTACTTC; CDR3 protein: CASSPWTGEVETQYF; V gene: TRBV6-2/TRBV6-3; J gene: TRBJ2-5; D gene: TRBD1; clone size: few
CDR3 DNA: TGTGCCAGCAGCCCGCGGGACAGGAGGGCCAAAAACATTCAGTACTTC; CDR3 protein: CASSPRDRRAKNIQYF; V gene: TRBV7-9; J gene: TRBJ2-4; D gene: TRBD1; clone size: few
CDR3 DNA: TGTGCCACCAGCAGAGGCACCTCGGGACTAGTCCGTTACGAGCAGTACTTC; CDR3 protein: CATSRGTSGLVRYEQYF; V gene: TRBV15; J gene: TRBJ2-7; D gene: TRBD2; clone size: -
CDR3 DNA: TGCAGCGTTTGGGGAGGAGAGAACACTGAAGCTTTCTTT; CDR3 protein: CSVWGGENTEAFF; V gene: TRBV29-1; J gene: TRBJ1-1; D gene: -; clone size: -
CDR3 DNA: TGTGCCACCAGTGAAGACACCCAGACCCAGTACTTC; CDR3 protein: CATSEDTQTQYF; V gene: TRBV24-1; J gene: TRBJ2-5; D gene: -; clone size: -
CDR3 DNA: TGTGCCAGCAGCTTCGGCGGGACCCAGTACTTC; CDR3 protein: CASSFGGTQYF; V gene: TRBV7-6; J gene: TRBJ2-5; D gene: -; clone size: many
CDR3 DNA: TGTGCCAGCCGGCGGACCGAGCAGTACTTC; CDR3 protein: CASRRTEQYF; V gene: TRBV2; J gene: TRBJ2-7; D gene: -; clone size: -